This TCR beta chain derives from a study of shared clonotypes between healthy human individuals. The table came from immunoSEQ multiplex PCR; TCRdb's copy has only in-frame clones and leaves some out. The data contain approximately 2,300,000 clones, roughly 92% of them seen just once; the ten biggest clones take up 0.37%. Sequencing was carried out using naive CD4+ T cells from PBMCs. Regarding subset: CD45RA+ positively selected. This TCR came from a young man in good health. Some clones in this sample may be carry-over from other donors' samples.

In DNA, the CDR3 is TGTGCCAGCAGCCAAGATGTATGGGGACTAGATGAGACGCAGTATTTT. This gives the protein CASSQDVWGLDETQYF. The chain employs TRBV4-2 and TRBJ2-3; 8 bases line up with TRBD2. V was clipped by 0 bases and J by 9 bases; unmatched bases: 11. This CDR3 region has 16 residues. Germline assignment: CDR1 LGHNA and CDR2 YNFKEQ.